These 32 T cell receptor beta chains share one sample of origin, sequenced in a study of shared clonotypes between healthy human individuals. Naive CD8 cells, CD45RO-negative and positively selected for CCR7, excluded terminally differentiated effector memory CD45RA+ cells. Sequencing used immunoSEQ multiplex PCR; TCRdb keeps in-frame clones, though not all of them. The top ten clones hold 0.11% of a sample with hundreds of thousands of clones, roughly 95% of them seen once. Sequencing was done on a sample of naive CD8+ T cells sorted from blood. These TCRs come from a woman aged 30 to 39 in good health.

CDR3 protein: CASSLAGGEETQYF. The CDR3 bases are TGTGCCAGCAGCTTAGCGGGGGGCGAAGAGACCCAGTACTTC. This chain uses TRBV11-1 with TRBJ2-5; D might be TRBD1 or TRBD2, each matching 6 bases. Deletions cut 0 bases from V and 3 bases from J, with 8 bases between. The CDR3 totals 14 residues. The germline gives CDR1 SGHAT, CDR2 FQDESV (reference sequence). The whole variable domain, remainder taken from reference TRBV11-1 and TRBJ2-5, is EAEVAQSPRYKITEKSQAVAFWCDPISGHATLYWYRQILGQGPELLVQFQDESVVDDSQLPKDRFSAERLKGVDSTLKIQPAELGDSAMYLCASSLAGGEETQYFGPGTRLLVL.

The chain is built from TRBV4-1 and TRBJ2-1, with 13 bases identical to TRBD2. This CDR3 region has 16 residues. Unmatched junction bases numbered 4, after V lost 2 bases and J lost 6 bases. Germline V gene data show CDR1 as MGHRA and CDR2 as YSYEKL. CDR3 in DNA: TGCGCCAGCAGCCAACCGGGACTAGCGGGACTCAATGAGCAGTTCTTC. Its translation is CASSQPGLAGLNEQFF.

This clone was observed a few times. The CDR3 spells CASSVGGLDYGYTF. The CDR3 DNA follows: TGTGCCAGCAGCGTAGGGGGGCTGGACTATGGCTACACCTTC. The V gene is TRBV9, the J gene TRBJ1-2, with TRBD1 as a possible D gene (6 bases). Germline values: CDR1 SGDLS, CDR2 YYNGEE. V gave up 0 bases and J gave up 3 bases, with 9 bases separating them. The CDR3 extends over 14 amino acids.

Remarks on this clone: The same CDR3 arises from other DNA sequences in this sample as well. The genes are TRBV29-1 and TRBJ1-2, with D tentatively TRBD1 (5 bases). In germline, CDR1 is SQVTM, CDR2 ANQGSEA. The CDR3 runs to 15 residues. V shed 7 bases and J shed 5 bases, with 23 bases lying between them. This chain's CDR3 is CSAMGGRSGRYGYTF. The CDR3 nucleotides read TGCAGCGCTATGGGGGGACGTAGCGGACGGTATGGCTACACCTTC.

This rearrangement joins TRBV30 to TRBJ2-1, with TRBD2 matching 12 bases. V dropped 2 bases and J dropped 2; count of bases not matched to a gene: 4. CDR3 size: 16 residues. CDR1 GTSNPN and CDR2 SVGIG come from the germline V gene (reference sequence). CDR3 DNA sequence: TGTGCCTGGAGTATCGGACTAGCGGGAACCTACAATGAGCAGTTCTTC. This translates into CAWSIGLAGTYNEQFF.

This clone was counted a single time. The genes are TRBV27 and TRBJ2-1; D not resolved. Trimming cost V 5 bases and J 1 base, with 15 bases left between them. Germline assignment: CDR1 MNHEY and CDR2 SMNVEV (reference sequence). The CDR3 length is 16 residues. This CDR3 is CASSRSEDRSYNEQFF. CDR3 DNA: TGTGCCAGCAGTCGGAGTGAGGATAGATCCTACAATGAGCAGTTCTTC.

This chain connects TRBV5-1 to TRBJ1-2; TRBD1 agrees at 8 bases. The CDR3 totals 13 residues. CDR1 and CDR2 from the germline V gene are SGHRS and YFSETQ. Trimming cost V 0 bases and J 8 bases; bases outside gene matches: 3. The CDR3: CASSLADRGGYTF. The DNA of the CDR3 is TGCGCCAGCAGCTTGGCCGACAGGGGCGGCTACACCTTC.

The V gene is TRBV28, the J gene TRBJ2-2; tentatively, D is TRBD2 (6 bases). V lost 8 bases to trimming and J lost 0 bases, with 16 bases between them. This CDR3 is built from 16 residues. Germline CDR1 and CDR2: MDHEN and SYDVKM. The CDR3 spells CASLSPGDPNTGELFF. In DNA, the CDR3 is TGTGCCAGCCTTTCCCCGGGAGACCCGAACACCGGGGAGCTGTTTTTT.

Points on this clone: One end of the junction fails to match germline, which may point to a read error. The chain employs TRBV6-5 and TRBJ2-5, with 12 bases aligning to TRBD1. The CDR3 sequence is 14 residues long. From germline, CDR1 is MNHEY and CDR2 SVGAGI. CDR3 amino acids: CASSPGQGAEAQYF. The DNA of the CDR3 is TGTGCCAGCAGCCCGGGACAGGGGGCAGAGGCCCAGTACTTC.

The chain couples TRBV28 to TRBJ1-3; D remains unclear. V shed 7 bases and J shed 0 bases, with 7 bases lying between them. The CDR3 consists of 13 residues. Germline values: CDR1 MDHEN, CDR2 SYDVKM. The CDR3 reads CASIGYSGNTIYF. DNA for the CDR3: TGTGCCAGCATCGGATACTCTGGAAACACCATATATTTT.

The genes are TRBV5-1 and TRBJ1-2; D is unresolved. Trimming stripped 0 bases from V and 8 bases from J, with 14 bases between. CDR1 is SGHRS and CDR2 is YFSETQ in the germline V gene. The CDR3 is made up of 14 amino acids. The CDR3 loop reads CASSLVGSPEGYTF. The CDR3 nucleotides are TGCGCCAGCAGCTTGGTGGGTTCCCCGGAAGGCTACACCTTC.

The gene calls are TRBV5-1 and TRBJ2-2; 7 nucleotides align to TRBD2. The CDR3 is made up of 20 amino acids. The germline CDR1 and CDR2 sequences are SGHRS and YFSETQ. V was pared by 0 bases and J by 0 bases, with 14 bases of the junction left unmatched. The CDR3 coding sequence is TGCGCCAGCAGCTTGGAGTTTGGGCTAGCGGAGCCTCCGAACACCGGGGAGCTGTTTTTT. This encodes CASSLEFGLAEPPNTGELFF.

The rearrangement links TRBV15 to TRBJ1-1; tentative D call: TRBD1 (5 bases). Deletions cut 6 bases from V and 1 base from J, with 9 bases between. The CDR3 contains 13 residues. CDR1 is LNHNV, CDR2 YYDKDF, per germline (reference sequence). CDR3 nucleotides: TGTGCCACCAGACAGGTACCGAACACTGAAGCTTTCTTT. Amino acid sequence: CATRQVPNTEAFF.

This sequence joins TRBV5-1 and TRBJ2-2, with 7 bases lining up with TRBD1. The CDR3 is 13 residues long. Trimming took 0 bases from V and 7 from J; bases not matched to a gene: 0. Germline V lookup: CDR1 SGHRS, CDR2 YFSETQ. The CDR3 sequence is CASSLDRGGELFF. CDR3 sequence (DNA): TGCGCCAGCAGCTTGGACAGGGGCGGGGAGCTGTTTTTT.

V usage is TRBV4-2 and J usage is TRBJ2-7; D gene unclear. CDR1 and CDR2 (germline): LGHNA, YNFKEQ. The CDR3 loop spans 16 amino acids. V was shortened by 5 bases and J by 4 bases, with 21 bases between the two germline ends. In DNA, the CDR3 is TGTGCCAGCAGCTCATCCCCGACGGCGCCCCTTTACGAGCAGTACTTC. Its protein is CASSSSPTAPLYEQYF.

V usage is TRBV27 and J usage is TRBJ2-7, with D unresolved. This CDR3 region has 14 residues. Germline V gene lookup returns CDR1 MNHEY and CDR2 SMNVEV (reference sequence). Trimming took off 3 bases at V and 1 base at J, with 10 bases between the two ends. CDR3 DNA: TGTGCCAGCAGTTTTGGCCCTGAGTCCTACGAGCAGTACTTC. Translating gives CASSFGPESYEQYF.

The chain carries TRBV19 and TRBJ2-7, with TRBD1 as a possible D gene (6 bases). V lost 7 bases and J 2 bases, leaving 18 bases between the germline ends. The germline V gene has CDR1 LNHDA and CDR2 SQIVND (reference sequence). CDR3 length: 15 residues. CDR3 in amino acids: CASMQTSDRTYEQYF. In nucleotides, the CDR3 is TGTGCCAGTATGCAGACTTCGGACAGAACCTACGAGCAGTACTTC.

The CDR3 sequence is CASSSLTSGRGANTGELFF. In DNA, the CDR3 is TGTGCCAGCAGCTCGCTGACTAGCGGGAGAGGCGCGAACACCGGGGAGCTGTTTTTT. This chain uses TRBV7-9 with TRBJ2-2; the match to TRBD2 covers 12 bases. The CDR3 is 19 residues long. With 4 bases clipped from V and 0 bases from J, the junction kept 9 bases outside the gene matches. Germline CDR1 reads SEHNR; CDR2 reads FQNEAQ (reference sequence).

V is TRBV14 and J is TRBJ2-7, with D uncertain. The CDR3 totals 15 residues. The V gene's germline CDR1 is SGHDN and CDR2 FVKESK. The V and J ends lost 5 bases and 3 bases respectively, with 17 bases between them. In DNA form, the CDR3 reads TGTGCCAGCAGCACAAATGTGGATCTCCACTACGAGCAGTACTTC. Residues: CASSTNVDLHYEQYF. The entire variable domain, with the rest obtained from reference TRBV14 and TRBJ2-7, is as follows: EAGVTQFPSHSVIEKGQTVTLRCDPISGHDNLYWYRRVMGKEIKFLLHFVKESKQDESGMPNNRFLAERTGGTYSTLKVQPAELEDSGVYFCASSTNVDLHYEQYFGPGTRLTVT.

This clone was observed a handful of times. The chain links TRBV5-4 to TRBJ2-1; a weak D match, TRBD2 (6 bases). CDR1 and CDR2 from the germline V gene are SGHNT and YYREEE (reference sequence). The ends were cut back, 7 bases at V and 5 bases at J, with 10 bases in the middle. CDR3 length: 12 residues. The CDR3 loop is CASGTEDNEQFF. CDR3 nucleotides: TGTGCCAGCGGGACTGAGGACAATGAGCAGTTCTTC.

The sample holds one count of this clone. Within the sample, other DNA sequences also encode this same CDR3. The chain uses TRBV27 and TRBJ2-7; D perhaps matches TRBD2 (5 bases). The germline V gene has CDR1 MNHEY and CDR2 SMNVEV (reference sequence). There are 14 residues in the CDR3. Trimming took off 4 bases at V and 2 bases at J, with 12 bases between the two ends. The CDR3 bases are TGTGCCAGCAGTTCTCGGACGGGAACCTACGAGCAGTACTTC. Its translation: CASSSRTGTYEQYF.

V and J are TRBV29-1 and TRBJ2-7; 11 bases are shared with TRBD2. With V trimmed by 4 bases and J by 5 bases, 4 bases remained unmatched. The CDR3 has 13 amino acids. The V gene's germline CDR1 is SQVTM and CDR2 ANQGSEA. The CDR3 bases are TGCAGCGTTGCGGGACTAGCGGTAGACGAGCAGTACTTC. This encodes CSVAGLAVDEQYF.

The CDR3: CASSDIMGGLNQPQHF. Here the CDR3 DNA reads TGTGCCAGCAGTGATATAATGGGAGGGCTTAATCAGCCCCAGCATTTT. V usage is TRBV6-1 and J usage is TRBJ1-5, with D unclear. The germline V and J ends were trimmed by 3 bases and 4 bases, with 16 bases remaining between them. CDR3 length: 16 residues. In germline, CDR1 is MNHNS, CDR2 SASEGT.

This sequence joins TRBV9 and TRBJ2-1; 8 bases fit TRBD2. CDR1 and CDR2 (germline): SGDLS, YYNGEE. V lost 2 bases, J lost 4 bases, and 5 bases stayed unmatched. The CDR3 is made up of 15 amino acids. This CDR3 is CASSVQTSEYNEQFF. The CDR3, as DNA: TGTGCCAGCAGCGTTCAGACTAGCGAGTACAATGAGCAGTTCTTC.

The chain combines TRBV2 with TRBJ1-1, with a tentative D call TRBD1 (5 bases). The CDR3 consists of 13 residues. The germline V gene encodes CDR1 SNHLY and CDR2 FYNNEI. The V gene lost 6 bases and the J gene lost 3 bases, with 11 bases spanning the gap. The CDR3 nucleotides are TGTGCCAGCAGCGGGGGGGTATACACTGAAGCTTTCTTT. As protein: CASSGGVYTEAFF.

This clone was picked up one time. The rearrangement links TRBV5-1 to TRBJ2-2; D not resolved. Germline V CDR1 and CDR2: SGHRS, YFSETQ. The ends were cut back, 7 bases at V and 2 bases at J, with 6 bases in the middle. The CDR3 sequence is 12 residues long. This chain's CDR3 is CASGVNTGELFF. CDR3 in DNA: TGCGCCAGCGGCGTAAACACCGGGGAGCTGTTTTTT.

This sequence joins TRBV6-5 and TRBJ2-3, with 7 positions matching TRBD2. From germline, CDR1 is MNHEY and CDR2 SVGAGI. With 4 bases clipped from V and 1 base from J, the junction kept 8 bases outside the gene matches. The CDR3 runs 16 residues. The CDR3 spells CASSWVEGGGTDTQYF. CDR3 nucleotide sequence: TGTGCCAGCAGTTGGGTTGAGGGAGGGGGCACAGATACGCAGTATTTT.

CDR3 DNA sequence: TGTGCCAGCAGCTTTTCAGGAGCACGGTATGGCTACACCTTC. As protein: CASSFSGARYGYTF. The chain couples TRBV5-4 to TRBJ1-2; D uncertain. The V end was cut by 2 bases, the J end by 5 bases, with 13 bases between. The CDR3 totals 14 residues. Per germline, CDR1 SGHNT and CDR2 YYREEE (reference sequence).

The V and J genes are TRBV2 and TRBJ1-4; possible D gene TRBD1, 5 bases. The germline V gene has CDR1 SNHLY and CDR2 FYNNEI. With 2 bases removed from V and 4 bases from J, the gap between germline ends came to 11 bases. The CDR3 covers 15 residues. The CDR3 region has the DNA TGTGCCAGCAGTGAAAGGGGACGGAGTAATGAAAAACTGTTTTTT. Protein product: CASSERGRSNEKLFF.

The chain couples TRBV28 to TRBJ1-1; D is unclear. V shed 5 bases and J shed 6 bases, with 13 bases lying between them. This CDR3 is 13 amino acids long. Germline-derived CDR1 and CDR2 are MDHEN and SYDVKM. The CDR3 sequence is CASSHQSIAEAFF. In DNA, the CDR3 is TGTGCCAGCAGTCACCAAAGTATCGCTGAAGCTTTCTTT. Looking up the rest from reference TRBV28 and TRBJ1-1 gives the full variable domain: DVKVTQSSRYLVKRTGEKVFLECVQDMDHENMFWYRQDPGLGLRLIYFSYDVKMKEKGDIPEGYSVSREKKERFSLILESASTNQTSMYLCASSHQSIAEAFFGQGTRLTVV.

V usage is TRBV15 and J usage is TRBJ2-3; D not resolved. Germline CDR1 is LNHNV and CDR2 is YYDKDF (reference sequence). The CDR3 has 16 residues. V lost 5 bases, J lost 2 bases, and 17 bases lay in between. CDR3 loop: CATSDLIGPHTDTQYF. CDR3 nucleotides: TGTGCCACCAGCGACCTCATTGGGCCTCACACAGATACGCAGTATTTT. The full variable domain, with the rest looked up from reference TRBV15 and TRBJ2-3, is DAMVIQNPRYQVTQFGKPVTLSCSQTLNHNVMYWYQQKSSQAPKLLFHYYDKDFNNEADTPDNFQSRRPNTSFCFLDIRSPGLGDTAMYLCATSDLIGPHTDTQYFGPGTRLTVL.

The chain uses TRBV7-6 and TRBJ2-1; 8 nucleotides align to TRBD2. This CDR3 region has 15 residues. Losses at the gene ends were 1 base for V and 3 bases for J; bases not matched to a gene: 2. CDR1 and CDR2 (germline): SGHVS, FNYEAQ. In DNA form, the CDR3 reads TGTGCCAGCAGCTTAGGCAGCGGGAGCTACAATGAGCAGTTCTTC. The encoded protein is CASSLGSGSYNEQFF. The entire variable domain, with the rest obtained from reference TRBV7-6 and TRBJ2-1, is as follows: GAGVSQSPRYKVTKRGQDVALRCDPISGHVSLYWYRQALGQGPEFLTYFNYEAQQDKSGLPNDRFSAERPEGSISTLTIQRTEQRDSAMYRCASSLGSGSYNEQFFGPGTRLTVL.